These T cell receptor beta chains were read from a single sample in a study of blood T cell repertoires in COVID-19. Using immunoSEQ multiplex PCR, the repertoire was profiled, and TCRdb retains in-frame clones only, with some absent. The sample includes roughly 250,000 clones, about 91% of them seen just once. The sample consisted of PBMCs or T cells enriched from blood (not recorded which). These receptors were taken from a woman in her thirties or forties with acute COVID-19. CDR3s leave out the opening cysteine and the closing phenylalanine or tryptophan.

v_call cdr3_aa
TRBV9 ASSSRDRSYGYT
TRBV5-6 ASSSLNRGGDINIQY
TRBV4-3 ASSQLFQPGLAGPSYNEQF
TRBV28 ASSFRSREKNYGYT
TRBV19 ASRDRAPGYNEQF
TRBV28 ASSLTGIQY
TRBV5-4 ASSQSGRVDNEQF
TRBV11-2 ASSLEAYYRQLDQPQH
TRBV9 ASSVGQGAKKLF
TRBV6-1 ASSEAPANYGYT